These T cell receptor beta chains were read from a single sample in a study of blood T cell repertoires in COVID-19. Libraries were prepared by immunoSEQ multiplex PCR; TCRdb keeps only in-frame clonotypes and omits some of them. The sample carries 220,000 or so clones, about 79% recorded once. Sequencing was done on a sample of PBMCs or T cells enriched from blood (not recorded which). Receptors originate from a woman aged 40 to 50 with acute COVID-19. Both conserved end residues are part of each CDR3. The order of the fields is V gene, clone size, CDR3 length, D gene, J gene, CDR3 DNA, CDR3 protein. The D gene is left open where the match is weak. The size entry is marked missing in some rows and otherwise reads once, few, many or a size class.

v_gene: TRBV6-1; abundance: .; len: 16; d_gene: .; j_gene: TRBJ1-3; CDR3nt: TGTGCCAGCAGTGATGGACCCAGGGGCGCTGGAAACACCATATATTTT; CDR3aa: CASSDGPRGAGNTIYF
v_gene: TRBV4-3; abundance: .; len: 13; d_gene: .; j_gene: TRBJ1-1; CDR3nt: TGCGCCAGCAGCCTTAAGCGGGACACTGAAGCTTTCTTT; CDR3aa: CASSLKRDTEAFF
v_gene: TRBV28; abundance: .; len: 14; d_gene: TRBD1; j_gene: TRBJ1-6; CDR3nt: TGTGCCAGCAGGGGACAGGGCCCGAATTCACCCCTCCACTTT; CDR3aa: CASRGQGPNSPLHF
v_gene: TRBV9; abundance: once; len: 11; d_gene: .; j_gene: TRBJ2-1; CDR3nt: TGTGCCAGCAGCGCTAGCAATGAGCAGTTCTTC; CDR3aa: CASSASNEQFF
v_gene: TRBV20-1; abundance: once; len: 11; d_gene: TRBD1; j_gene: TRBJ1-2; CDR3nt: TGCAGTGGTGGGGACAGGGCTGGCTACACCTTC; CDR3aa: CSGGDRAGYTF
v_gene: TRBV9; abundance: .; len: 15; d_gene: TRBD1; j_gene: TRBJ1-2; CDR3nt: TGTGCCAGCAGCGTAGTAGCAGGGGGGAGCTATGGCTACACCTTC; CDR3aa: CASSVVAGGSYGYTF
v_gene: TRBV2; abundance: .; len: 14; d_gene: TRBD2; j_gene: TRBJ2-1; CDR3nt: TGTGCCAGCGGTGGGACTAGCGACCACAATGAGCAGTTCTTC; CDR3aa: CASGGTSDHNEQFF
v_gene: TRBV6-4; abundance: once; len: 14; d_gene: .; j_gene: TRBJ1-1; CDR3nt: TGTGCCAGCAGTGAGAGGGATGGAAACACTGAAGCTTTCTTT; CDR3aa: CASSERDGNTEAFF
v_gene: TRBV9; abundance: .; len: 15; d_gene: TRBD1; j_gene: TRBJ2-1; CDR3nt: TGTGCCAGCAGCGTAGGGACAGGAGGCTACAATGAGCAGTTCTTC; CDR3aa: CASSVGTGGYNEQFF
v_gene: TRBV3-1/TRBV3-2; abundance: .; len: 15; d_gene: .; j_gene: TRBJ1-1; CDR3nt: TGTGCCAGCAGCCAAGAGGCGGGGGTTCTGGATGAAGCTTTCTTT; CDR3aa: CASSQEAGVLDEAFF
v_gene: TRBV30; abundance: once; len: 13; d_gene: .; j_gene: TRBJ1-1; CDR3nt: TGTGCCTGGATTATGATTGGGGGCAGACAAGCTTTCTTT; CDR3aa: CAWIMIGGRQAFF
v_gene: TRBV15; abundance: .; len: 14; d_gene: TRBD1; j_gene: TRBJ1-4; CDR3nt: TGTGCCACCAGCAGAGGACAGGGTGGTGAAAAACTGTTTTTT; CDR3aa: CATSRGQGGEKLFF
v_gene: TRBV7-3; abundance: .; len: 14; d_gene: TRBD1; j_gene: TRBJ2-1; CDR3nt: TGTGCCAGCAGCTTGGGACAGGGTCTGAATGAGCAGTTCTTC; CDR3aa: CASSLGQGLNEQFF
v_gene: TRBV11-2; abundance: .; len: 16; d_gene: .; j_gene: TRBJ1-5; CDR3nt: TGTGCCAGCAGCCCCGGCGGGAGCTATAGCAATCAGCCCCAGCATTTT; CDR3aa: CASSPGGSYSNQPQHF
v_gene: TRBV7-2; abundance: .; len: 16; d_gene: TRBD2; j_gene: TRBJ2-2; CDR3nt: TGTGCCAGCAGCCCTATAGCGGGGCACCTTACCGGGGAGCTGTTTTTT; CDR3aa: CASSPIAGHLTGELFF
v_gene: TRBV2; abundance: .; len: 16; d_gene: .; j_gene: TRBJ2-7; CDR3nt: TGTGCCAGCAGTGCCGGGGTCCTAAGGTTGGCCTACGAGCAGTACTTC; CDR3aa: CASSAGVLRLAYEQYF
v_gene: TRBV15; abundance: .; len: 14; d_gene: TRBD1; j_gene: TRBJ2-2; CDR3nt: TGTGCCACCAGGGACAGGGAAAACACCGGGGAGCTGTTTTTT; CDR3aa: CATRDRENTGELFF
v_gene: TRBV19; abundance: .; len: 17; d_gene: TRBD1; j_gene: TRBJ1-2; CDR3nt: TGTGCCAGTAGTATGGATGGGACAGGGTTTTTCTCAAAGGGCTACACCTTC; CDR3aa: CASSMDGTGFFSKGYTF
v_gene: TRBV2; abundance: .; len: 16; d_gene: TRBD1; j_gene: TRBJ2-2; CDR3nt: TGTGCCAGCAGCGACCTGGGGACAGGGGTCACCGGGGAGCTGTTTTTT; CDR3aa: CASSDLGTGVTGELFF
v_gene: TRBV11-2; abundance: once; len: 15; d_gene: .; j_gene: TRBJ2-5; CDR3nt: TGTGCCAGCAGCCAAAGAAGGCAGCCACCAGGGACCCAGTACTTC; CDR3aa: CASSQRRQPPGTQYF
v_gene: TRBV6-2/TRBV6-3; abundance: .; len: 19; d_gene: .; j_gene: TRBJ2-7; CDR3nt: TGTGCCAGCAGCTCCATAACTTCGTTCGTGACATCAGGGGCCTACGAGCAGTACTTC; CDR3aa: CASSSITSFVTSGAYEQYF
v_gene: TRBV5-6; abundance: .; len: 13; d_gene: .; j_gene: TRBJ1-6; CDR3nt: TGTGCCAGCAGCCCGGGACCCGGACTAGCCCTCCACTTT; CDR3aa: CASSPGPGLALHF
v_gene: TRBV5-1; abundance: .; len: 13; d_gene: .; j_gene: TRBJ1-2; CDR3nt: TGCGCCAGCAGCTTAGCGGGCAACTATGGCTACACCTTC; CDR3aa: CASSLAGNYGYTF
v_gene: TRBV6-5; abundance: .; len: 12; d_gene: .; j_gene: TRBJ2-7; CDR3nt: TGTGCCAGCAGTTATATCACATACGAGCAGTACTTC; CDR3aa: CASSYITYEQYF
v_gene: TRBV3-1/TRBV3-2; abundance: .; len: 18; d_gene: TRBD2; j_gene: TRBJ2-5; CDR3nt: TGTGCCAGCAGCCACAATAAGAGAACGGGACTAGCGGTAGAGACCCAGTACTTC; CDR3aa: CASSHNKRTGLAVETQYF
v_gene: TRBV30; abundance: .; len: 16; d_gene: TRBD2; j_gene: TRBJ2-2; CDR3nt: TGTGCCTGGACTCGAGCGGGAGCCCCTAACACCGGGGAGCTGTTTTTT; CDR3aa: CAWTRAGAPNTGELFF
v_gene: TRBV4-1; abundance: .; len: 18; d_gene: TRBD1; j_gene: TRBJ1-6; CDR3nt: TGCGCCAGCAGCCAAGCTGCAGGGGGCAAAGGTGTCGGTTCACCCCTCCACTTT; CDR3aa: CASSQAAGGKGVGSPLHF
v_gene: TRBV11-1; abundance: few; len: 13; d_gene: .; j_gene: TRBJ1-2; CDR3nt: TGTGCCAGCAGCCCAGGGGACGGTGGGGGCTACACCTTC; CDR3aa: CASSPGDGGGYTF
v_gene: TRBV7-2; abundance: .; len: 14; d_gene: .; j_gene: TRBJ1-2; CDR3nt: TGTGCCAGCAGCTCCGGAGGGCGTACTTATGGCTACACCTTC; CDR3aa: CASSSGGRTYGYTF
v_gene: TRBV14; abundance: .; len: 17; d_gene: .; j_gene: TRBJ2-1; CDR3nt: TGTGCCAGCAGCCAAGATGCGGGACTGAGCTCCTACAATGAGCAGTTCTTC; CDR3aa: CASSQDAGLSSYNEQFF
v_gene: TRBV11-1; abundance: .; len: 16; d_gene: TRBD2; j_gene: TRBJ2-3; CDR3nt: TGTGCCAGCAGCCATACGTTGCGGGAGGGCCAAGATACGCAGTATTTT; CDR3aa: CASSHTLREGQDTQYF
v_gene: TRBV28; abundance: few; len: 12; d_gene: .; j_gene: TRBJ1-2; CDR3nt: TGTGCCAGCAGTACTCAAGTCTATGGCTACACCTTC; CDR3aa: CASSTQVYGYTF
v_gene: TRBV11-2; abundance: .; len: 13; d_gene: .; j_gene: TRBJ2-1; CDR3nt: TGTGCCAGCAGCTTAAACAGGTACAATGAGCAGTTCTTC; CDR3aa: CASSLNRYNEQFF
v_gene: TRBV7-9; abundance: .; len: 15; d_gene: .; j_gene: TRBJ1-5; CDR3nt: TGTGCCAGCAGCCCGGATGGGGCGAGCAATCAGCCCCAGCATTTT; CDR3aa: CASSPDGASNQPQHF
v_gene: TRBV5-1; abundance: .; len: 15; d_gene: TRBD1; j_gene: TRBJ1-1; CDR3nt: TGCGCCAGCAGCTTGGGACAGGGGGCAGTAACTGAAGCTTTCTTT; CDR3aa: CASSLGQGAVTEAFF
v_gene: TRBV28; abundance: .; len: 15; d_gene: .; j_gene: TRBJ2-1; CDR3nt: TGTGCCAGCAGCCCCGACTCTAACTCCTACAATGAGCAGTTCTTC; CDR3aa: CASSPDSNSYNEQFF
v_gene: TRBV7-2; abundance: .; len: 16; d_gene: TRBD1; j_gene: TRBJ2-2; CDR3nt: TGTGCCAGCAAAATCCAATCGACAGGGTCGATTGGGGAGCTGTTTTTT; CDR3aa: CASKIQSTGSIGELFF
v_gene: TRBV6-1; abundance: .; len: 16; d_gene: .; j_gene: TRBJ2-4; CDR3nt: TGTGCCAGCAGTGCAATGGGGCCTCTAGCCAAAAACATTCAGTACTTC; CDR3aa: CASSAMGPLAKNIQYF
v_gene: TRBV6-5; abundance: .; len: 12; d_gene: .; j_gene: TRBJ1-1; CDR3nt: TGTGCCAGCGGAAGACTTAGCACTGAAGCTTTCTTT; CDR3aa: CASGRLSTEAFF
v_gene: TRBV5-6; abundance: .; len: 15; d_gene: TRBD2; j_gene: TRBJ2-3; CDR3nt: TGTGCCAGCAGCCATGGGAGCGGGAGTCAAGATACGCAGTATTTT; CDR3aa: CASSHGSGSQDTQYF
v_gene: TRBV19; abundance: few; len: 11; d_gene: .; j_gene: TRBJ1-1; CDR3nt: TGTGCCAGTAGTTTCGGGGTCGGCGCTTTCTTT; CDR3aa: CASSFGVGAFF
v_gene: TRBV30; abundance: .; len: 15; d_gene: TRBD1; j_gene: TRBJ1-6; CDR3nt: TGTGCCTGGAGTGGACAGGGGAACCGGAATTCACCCCTCCACTTT; CDR3aa: CAWSGQGNRNSPLHF
v_gene: TRBV5-8; abundance: .; len: 14; d_gene: TRBD1; j_gene: TRBJ1-1; CDR3nt: TGTGCCAGCAGCTTAGGGACAGTCAGCACTGAAGCTTTCTTT; CDR3aa: CASSLGTVSTEAFF
v_gene: TRBV6-5; abundance: once; len: 14; d_gene: TRBD2; j_gene: TRBJ2-7; CDR3nt: TGTGCCAGCAGTTATGGCGGGACTACCTACGAGCAGTACTTC; CDR3aa: CASSYGGTTYEQYF
v_gene: TRBV4-2; abundance: .; len: 15; d_gene: .; j_gene: TRBJ1-6; CDR3nt: TGTGCCAGCAGCCAAGAGGGCAGCTCCCATTCACCCCTCCACTTT; CDR3aa: CASSQEGSSHSPLHF
v_gene: TRBV5-1; abundance: .; len: 14; d_gene: .; j_gene: TRBJ2-1; CDR3nt: TGCGCCAGCAGCCCAGAGGGGGGGTTCGATGAGCAGTTCTTC; CDR3aa: CASSPEGGFDEQFF
v_gene: TRBV30; abundance: .; len: 15; d_gene: TRBD2; j_gene: TRBJ2-7; CDR3nt: TGTGCCTGGAGAAGGCGGGAGGCAGGGAAGTTGGAGCAGTACTTC; CDR3aa: CAWRRREAGKLEQYF
v_gene: TRBV2; abundance: .; len: 11; d_gene: .; j_gene: TRBJ1-6; CDR3nt: TGTGCCAGCAGTGACAGGTCACCCCTCCACTTT; CDR3aa: CASSDRSPLHF
v_gene: TRBV7-2; abundance: .; len: 16; d_gene: .; j_gene: TRBJ1-3; CDR3nt: TGTGCCAGCAGCCAGAATCGGGGAGGAGCTGGAAACACCATATATTTT; CDR3aa: CASSQNRGGAGNTIYF
v_gene: TRBV7-9; abundance: .; len: 16; d_gene: .; j_gene: TRBJ2-1; CDR3nt: TGTGCCAGCAGCTTAGAGTGGAGCGGCTCCTACAATGAGCAGTTCTTC; CDR3aa: CASSLEWSGSYNEQFF
v_gene: TRBV27; abundance: .; len: 15; d_gene: TRBD1; j_gene: TRBJ2-3; CDR3nt: TGTGCCAGCAGTTCCCGGGACAGGAGCACAGATACGCAGTATTTT; CDR3aa: CASSSRDRSTDTQYF
v_gene: TRBV18; abundance: once; len: 12; d_gene: .; j_gene: TRBJ2-7; CDR3nt: TGTGCCAGCTCACCCCGACAGTCCGAGCAGTACTTC; CDR3aa: CASSPRQSEQYF
v_gene: TRBV25-1; abundance: .; len: 15; d_gene: .; j_gene: TRBJ2-7; CDR3nt: TGTGCCAGCAGTGAAGGGGGCACCCCTTGGTACGAGCAGTACTTC; CDR3aa: CASSEGGTPWYEQYF
v_gene: TRBV2; abundance: .; len: 11; d_gene: TRBD1; j_gene: TRBJ1-6; CDR3nt: TGTGCCAGTGACAGGGATTCACCCCTCCACTTT; CDR3aa: CASDRDSPLHF
v_gene: TRBV7-9; abundance: .; len: 15; d_gene: TRBD1; j_gene: TRBJ1-4; CDR3nt: TGTGCCAGCAGCTGGACAGGGCCCGGGGGGGAAAAACTGTTTTTT; CDR3aa: CASSWTGPGGEKLFF
v_gene: TRBV28; abundance: .; len: 14; d_gene: .; j_gene: TRBJ1-2; CDR3nt: TGTGCCAGCATTGACACGGACGGGAGCTATGGCTACACCTTC; CDR3aa: CASIDTDGSYGYTF
v_gene: TRBV10-2; abundance: .; len: 13; d_gene: .; j_gene: TRBJ1-5; CDR3nt: TGCGCCAGCAGTGACAGGTTGGTTTGGCCCCAGCATTTT; CDR3aa: CASSDRLVWPQHF
v_gene: TRBV6-5; abundance: .; len: 11; d_gene: .; j_gene: TRBJ1-1; CDR3nt: TGTGCCACAGGACAGAACACTGAAGCTTTCTTT; CDR3aa: CATGQNTEAFF
v_gene: TRBV24-1; abundance: once; len: 15; d_gene: TRBD1; j_gene: TRBJ1-2; CDR3nt: TGTGCCACCAGTGATTCCTCGACAGGGGCCTATGGCTACACCTTC; CDR3aa: CATSDSSTGAYGYTF